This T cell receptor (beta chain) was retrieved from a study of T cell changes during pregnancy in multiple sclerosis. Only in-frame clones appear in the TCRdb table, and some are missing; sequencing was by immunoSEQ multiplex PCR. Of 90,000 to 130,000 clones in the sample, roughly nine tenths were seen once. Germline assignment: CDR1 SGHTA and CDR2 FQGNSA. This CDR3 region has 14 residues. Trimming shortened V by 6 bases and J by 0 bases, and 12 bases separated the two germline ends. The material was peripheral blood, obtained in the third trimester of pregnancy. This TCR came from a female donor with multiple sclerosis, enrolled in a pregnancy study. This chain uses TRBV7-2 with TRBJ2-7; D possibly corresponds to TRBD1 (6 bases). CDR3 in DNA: TGTGCCAGCAGTTCAAACAGGGACTCCTACGAGCAGTACTTC. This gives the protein CASSSNRDSYEQYF.